The 30 T cell receptor beta chains reported below all come from one sample, sequenced in a study of T cells in Graves' hyperthyroidism and ophthalmopathy. Using RNA transcripts as the source, TCR beta CDR3 regions were amplified. A first-round RT-PCR of the TCR CDR3 used the HTBI primer set. TCRdb processed the multiplex PCR reads anew with MiXCR; each CDR3 protein has one entry. The profile shows approximately 300,000 distinct CDR3 sequences, 17% of them singletons. Sequencing was performed on blood. The receptor source for this set is an older woman with Graves' ophthalmopathy.

A remark on this clonotype: A clone one base away is much larger, so this may be a read error. The chain uses TRBV5-1 and TRBJ1-1; TRBD1 might be the D (5 bases). The CDR3 totals 11 residues. Germline-derived CDR1 and CDR2 are SGHRS and YFSETQ. V was trimmed by 7 bases and J by 4 bases, leaving 8 bases between them. The CDR3 DNA follows: TGCGCCAGCCGGGGCTGCACTGAAGCTTTCTTT. It encodes CASRGCTEAFF. The whole variable domain, filled in from reference TRBV5-1 and TRBJ1-1, reads KAGVTQTPRYLIKTRGQQVTLSCSPISGHRSVSWYQQTPGQGLQFLFEYFSETQRNKGNFPGRFSGRQFSNSRSEMNVSTLELGDSALYLCASRGCTEAFFGQGTRLTVV.

This rearrangement joins TRBV11-2 to TRBJ2-3, with 11 bases fitting TRBD1. Per germline, CDR1 SGHAT and CDR2 FQNNGV. The CDR3 loop spans 18 amino acids. Losses at the gene ends were 3 bases for V and 2 bases for J; bases not matched to a gene: 10. CDR3: CASSFIYGQGASTDTQYF. DNA for the CDR3: TGTGCCAGCAGCTTCATTTACGGACAGGGGGCATCCACAGATACGCAGTATTTT.

This clonotype was counted only a few times. The genes are TRBV14 and TRBJ2-5; D remains ambiguous. Per the germline V gene, CDR1 is SGHDN and CDR2 is FVKESK. Trimming left V 0 bases short and J 7 bases short, with 12 bases between. This CDR3 contains 14 residues. The chain's CDR3 is CASSQDLGLGTQYF. The CDR3 coding sequence is TGTGCCAGCAGCCAAGATCTCGGCCTAGGGACCCAGTACTTC.

This clonotype has ten or more counts. The rearrangement uses TRBV27 and TRBJ1-4; no definite D call. The CDR3 extends over 13 amino acids. CDR1 is MNHEY, CDR2 SMNVEV, per germline (reference sequence). The germline V and J ends were trimmed by 9 bases and 7 bases, with 15 bases remaining between them. The CDR3 bases are TGTGCCAGTGGACGGACTAGGGCTGAAAAACTGTTTTTT. Translating gives CASGRTRAEKLFF.

The chain combines TRBV7-3 with TRBJ1-4, with 8 bases identical to TRBD1. Germline V lookup: CDR1 SGHTA, CDR2 FQGTGA. Trimming removed 3 bases from V and 3 bases from J; junction bases left unmatched: 3. The CDR3 runs 15 residues. The DNA of the CDR3 is TGTGCCAGCAGCTTGACAGGGGTCCCTAATGAAAAACTGTTTTTT. Translation gives CASSLTGVPNEKLFF.

Here the CDR3 reads CASGSGQGNNSPLHF. CDR3 DNA: TGTGCTAGTGGGTCCGGACAGGGAAATAATTCACCCCTCCACTTT. The chain uses TRBV12-5 and TRBJ1-6; TRBD1 matches at 8 bases. The germline gives CDR1 LGHNT, CDR2 FRNRAP. With V trimmed by 6 bases and J by 5 bases, 6 bases remained unmatched. This CDR3 has 15 amino acids.

This clonotype was picked up a small number of times. The J gene is TRBJ2-7, the V gene TRBV19; D perhaps matches TRBD2 (6 bases). V was pared by 7 bases and J by 3 bases, with 13 bases between. Germline V gives CDR1 LNHDA, CDR2 SQIVND (reference sequence). This CDR3 comprises 13 residues. CDR3 amino acids: CASTSTRSYEQYF. DNA of the CDR3: TGTGCCAGTACATCGACTAGAAGCTACGAGCAGTACTTC.

This clonotype was observed many times. One junction end disagrees with the germline gene, perhaps due to a read error. This chain uses TRBV3-1 with TRBJ2-3; D might be TRBD1 (6 bases). The CDR3 is 14 amino acids. Germline assignment: CDR1 LGHDT and CDR2 YNNKEL (reference sequence). The DNA for the CDR3 is TGTGCCAGCAGCCAAAGACGGGACACAAATACGCAGTATTTT. Residues: CASSQRRDTNTQYF.

Many counts were recorded for this clonotype. The CDR3 protein is CSAQDREGRQPQHF. As DNA, the CDR3 is TGCAGTGCTCAGGACAGGGAAGGACGTCAGCCCCAGCATTTT. The chain employs TRBV20-1 and TRBJ1-5; TRBD1 agrees at 8 bases. CDR3 length equals 14 residues. Germline V gives CDR1 DFQATT, CDR2 SNEGSKA (reference sequence). V dropped 5 bases and J dropped 6; count of bases not matched to a gene: 9.

With regard to this clonotype: A much larger clone differs by one base, so this may be a read error. The rearrangement links TRBV6-1 to TRBJ2-7; 10 nucleotides line up with TRBD2. The last part of the DNA fits TRBJ2-1 better; the J call may be wrong. Germline V gene lookup returns CDR1 MNHNS and CDR2 SASEGT. This CDR3 is built from 19 residues. As DNA, the CDR3 is TGTGCCAGCAGTGAAGTCGAAGAATATGAGCGGGAGGGTCCCTACGAGCAGTTCTTC. This encodes CASSEVEEYEREGPYEQFF.

The rearrangement uses TRBV11-2 and TRBJ2-7; 9 bases align to TRBD1. This CDR3 is built from 15 residues. Germline V CDR1 and CDR2: SGHAT, FQNNGV. V gave up 5 bases and J gave up 9 bases; unmatched junction bases: 14. The CDR3 DNA follows: TGTGCCAGCAGCAAGGGACAGGGTACTTCCGACGGGCAGTACTTC. Translated: CASSKGQGTSDGQYF.

The CDR3 spells CSALVAWPRYGYTF. DNA for the CDR3: TGCAGTGCTCTCGTGGCTTGGCCACGCTATGGCTACACCTTC. The chain recombines TRBV20-1 with TRBJ1-2; no reliable D call. The length of the CDR3 is 14 residues. Deletions cut 5 bases from V and 4 bases from J, with 17 bases between. CDR1 is DFQATT and CDR2 is SNEGSKA in the germline V gene (reference sequence).

This chain uses TRBV5-5 with TRBJ2-2, with 16 bases lining up with TRBD2. Germline V gene data show CDR1 as SGHKS and CDR2 as YYEKEE (reference sequence). The CDR3 totals 17 residues. J was trimmed by 6 bases and V by 3 bases; bases with no gene match: 5. Here the CDR3 reads CASSWTGTSGGAGELFF. CDR3 DNA: TGTGCCAGCAGCTGGACCGGGACTAGCGGGGGGGCCGGGGAGCTGTTTTTT.

This clonotype has at least ten counts. This chain connects TRBV12-3 or TRBV12-4 to TRBJ2-7, with a weak D call TRBD2 (5 bases). The V gene lost 3 bases and the J gene lost 3 bases, with 12 bases spanning the gap. The CDR3 covers 14 residues. CDR3 nucleotides: TGTGCCAGCAGTTTCGGCCCCGAGGGCTACGAGCAGTACTTC. It specifies CASSFGPEGYEQYF.

This chain links TRBV4-1 with TRBJ1-4; the D gene is possibly TRBD1 (5 bases). The germline V gene encodes CDR1 MGHRA and CDR2 YSYEKL. This CDR3 comprises 16 residues. V dropped 3 bases and J dropped 7 bases, with 18 bases sitting between them. The DNA for the CDR3 is TGCGCCAGCAGCCACAGCGGAGGGGCAAAGGTTGAAAAACTGTTTTTT. This gives the protein CASSHSGGAKVEKLFF.

This clonotype has at least ten counts. The gene calls are TRBV9 and TRBJ2-7; TRBD1 is a possible D gene (6 bases). The germline CDR1 and CDR2 sequences are SGDLS and YYNGEE. V was shortened by 0 bases and J by 1 base, with 11 bases between the two germline ends. The CDR3 covers 15 residues. CDR3 DNA: TGTGCCAGCAGCGTAGCTACCGGACAGTCCTACGAGCAGTACTTC. It specifies CASSVATGQSYEQYF.

This clonotype has only a few counts. The genes are TRBV6-2 or TRBV6-3 and TRBJ2-7; 10 bases match TRBD1. V gave up 6 bases and J gave up 6 bases; unmatched junction bases: 11. The CDR3 is 15 residues long. Germline V gives CDR1 MNHEY, CDR2 SVGEGT. The CDR3 DNA sequence: TGTGCCAGCAGGGGACAGGGGATTCTGATGTCCGAGCAGTACTTC. Encoded protein: CASRGQGILMSEQYF.

The chain combines TRBV20-1 with TRBJ2-7; 13 bases match TRBD2. The CDR3 extends over 14 amino acids. The trim removed 6 bases at V and 3 bases at J, leaving 5 bases unmatched. Germline V gives CDR1 DFQATT, CDR2 SNEGSKA (reference sequence). The CDR3 spells CSALRTSGSYEQYF. In nucleotides, the CDR3 is TGCAGTGCCCTACGGACTAGCGGGAGCTACGAGCAGTACTTC.

V and J are TRBV7-2 and TRBJ2-6; D uncertain. Germline CDR1 is SGHTA and CDR2 is FQGNSA. Trimming took 0 bases from V and 1 from J, leaving 13 bases between them. The CDR3 runs to 18 residues. The CDR3 region has the DNA TGTGCCAGCAGCTTAGCAAGGGTAGGAAGATCTGGGGCCAACGTCCTGACTTTC. Encoded protein: CASSLARVGRSGANVLTF. The full variable domain, in which reference TRBV7-2 and TRBJ2-6 provide the parts outside the CDR3, is GAGVSQSPSNKVTEKGKDVELRCDPISGHTALYWYRQSLGQGLEFLIYFQGNSAPDKSGLPSDRFSAERTGGSVSTLTIQRTQQEDSAVYLCASSLARVGRSGANVLTFGAGSRLTVL.

This clonotype was seen more than once but under ten times. The chain is built from TRBV28 and TRBJ1-1; no reliable D call. The CDR3 contains 14 residues. The V gene's germline CDR1 is MDHEN and CDR2 SYDVKM. Trimming left V 4 bases short and J 13 bases short, with 22 bases between. The CDR3 reads CASSYTPGGPPLFF. CDR3 coding DNA: TGTGCCAGCAGTTACACCCCTGGAGGACCGCCGCTTTTCTTT.

V and J are TRBV18 and TRBJ2-6; D possibly corresponds to TRBD1 (6 bases). The germline V and J ends were trimmed by 0 bases and 0 bases, with 12 bases remaining between them. Per the germline V gene, CDR1 is KGHSH and CDR2 is LQKENI. The CDR3 runs 18 residues. The CDR3: CASSPPWTAFSGANVLTF. DNA for the CDR3: TGTGCCAGCTCACCACCGTGGACAGCCTTCTCTGGGGCCAACGTCCTGACTTTC.

Many counts were recorded for this clonotype. V and J are TRBV6-1 and TRBJ2-7; D may be TRBD1 (5 bases). CDR1 MNHNS and CDR2 SASEGT come from the germline V gene. Deletions cut 7 bases from V and 3 bases from J, with 22 bases between. This CDR3 region has 16 residues. CDR3 loop: CASTLYADRSVYEQYF. The CDR3 DNA sequence: TGTGCCAGCACCCTATACGCCGACAGATCAGTCTACGAGCAGTACTTC.

A word on this clonotype: A single base separates this from a much larger clone, so it may be a read error. V is TRBV5-1 and J is TRBJ1-2, with D perhaps matching TRBD1 (5 bases). The V gene lost 4 bases and the J gene lost 7 bases, with 11 bases spanning the gap. Germline-derived CDR1 and CDR2 are SGHRS and YFSETQ. CDR3 size: 12 residues. The CDR3 loop is CASSDRGFGYTF. The CDR3 coding sequence is TGCGCCAGCAGCGATCGGGGGTTTGGCTACACCTTC.

This clonotype is a singleton in its sample. This clone may be a read error of a much larger clone one base away. Because it lacks the conserved phenylalanine or tryptophan at the end, this CDR3 is likely a read error. The genes are TRBV11-2 and TRBJ2-7; D perhaps matches TRBD1 (6 bases). The V end lost 3 bases, the J end lost 3 bases, and 9 bases lay between the germline ends. Germline values: CDR1 SGHAT, CDR2 FQNNGV. This CDR3 has 13 residues. CDR3 sequence: CASSFTGIYEQYL. The DNA of the CDR3 is TGTGCCAGCAGCTTCACAGGGATCTACGAGCAGTACCTC.

This clonotype has ten or more counts. The V gene is TRBV20-1, the J gene TRBJ2-3; the D call may be TRBD1 or TRBD2 (7 bases each). Germline CDR1 reads DFQATT; CDR2 reads SNEGSKA (reference sequence). CDR3 length: 14 residues. V was shortened by 5 bases and J by 6 bases, with 18 bases between the two germline ends. The chain's CDR3 is CSAGQGGGPDTQYF. In DNA, the CDR3 is TGCAGTGCTGGCCAGGGGGGAGGGCCGGATACGCAGTATTTT.

The gene calls are TRBV19 and TRBJ2-3; the match to TRBD2 covers 8 bases. Germline V CDR1 and CDR2: LNHDA, SQIVND (reference sequence). J gave up 0 bases and V 4 bases, and 6 bases lay outside the gene matches. The CDR3 runs 16 residues. The CDR3 nucleotides read TGTGCCAGTAGTACGAAGCGGGGGCCAAGCACAGATACGCAGTATTTT. Translated: CASSTKRGPSTDTQYF.

The V and J genes are TRBV11-1 and TRBJ1-1, with TRBD1 matching over 9 bases. Per the germline V gene, CDR1 is SGHAT and CDR2 is FQDESV (reference sequence). V lost 3 bases and J lost 10; bases outside the gene matches: 6. This CDR3 is 13 amino acids long. The CDR3 DNA sequence: TGTGCCAGCAGCTTTACAGGGGGCGCCGGAGCTTTCTTT. Translation: CASSFTGGAGAFF. Supplemented by reference TRBV11-1 and TRBJ1-1, the full variable domain reads EAEVAQSPRYKITEKSQAVAFWCDPISGHATLYWYRQILGQGPELLVQFQDESVVDDSQLPKDRFSAERLKGVDSTLKIQPAELGDSAMYLCASSFTGGAGAFFGQGTRLTVV.

CDR3 protein: CASSPNRELLAKNIQYF. DNA of the CDR3: TGTGCCAGCTCACCGAACAGGGAATTGCTAGCCAAAAACATTCAGTACTTC. The chain joins TRBV18 to TRBJ2-4; D is possibly TRBD1 (6 bases). Trimming cost V 3 bases and J 0 bases, with 15 bases left between them. Germline CDR1 is KGHSH and CDR2 is LQKENI. The CDR3 consists of 17 residues.

The chain couples TRBV5-1 to TRBJ1-3; possible D gene TRBD1, 6 bases. This CDR3 is 14 amino acids long. V lost 1 base and J lost 3, with 8 bases in between. Germline CDR1 SGHRS, CDR2 YFSETQ. The CDR3 sequence: CASSLQGFGNTIYF. CDR3 DNA sequence: TGCGCCAGCAGCTTGCAGGGGTTTGGAAACACCATATATTTT.

This clonotype was recorded at least ten times. The V call is TRBV7-9, the J call TRBJ2-1; D unclear. The CDR3 contains 11 residues. Germline values: CDR1 SEHNR, CDR2 FQNEAQ (reference sequence). The ends were cut back, 11 bases at V and 7 bases at J, with 12 bases in the middle. The DNA for the CDR3 is TGTGCCGGTACCAACGGGAATGAGCAGTTCTTC. It translates to CAGTNGNEQFF.